The clone carrying this TCR beta chain was detected once. Antigen: not known. The data originate from a study of shared clonotypes between healthy human individuals. How the authors handled the data: Quality scores were absent from the junction-only immunoSEQ sequences, so filtering differed. Generated by immunoSEQ multiplex PCR, the TCRdb table keeps only in-frame clones and is missing some. D and trimming come from the DNA, and the V and J calls and clone size come from that table. The profile covers roughly 590,000 clones, with less than 97% appearing a single time and approximately 0.1% taken by the ten largest. CD45RO-negative, CCR7-positively selected cells formed the naive CD8 fraction, excluding terminally differentiated effector memory CD45RA+ cells. This CDR3 has 17 amino acids. The ends were cut back, 2 bases at V and 4 bases at J, with 18 bases in the middle. From germline, CDR1 is MDHEN and CDR2 SYDVKM.

Study-wide results and limits: Non-shared clonotypes displayed generation probabilities falling below those of clonotypes present in all four donors.

Input material: naive CD8+ T cells sorted from blood. This clonotype was sampled from a woman in her twenties or thirties in good health. The chain uses TRBV28 and TRBJ2-1; maybe TRBD2 (5 bases). In DNA, the CDR3 is TGTGCCAGCAGTTTACCTAGCTCTCACCCTGGGTACAATGAGCAGTTCTTC. Encoded protein: CASSLPSSHPGYNEQFF.